One sample yielded the 15 T cell receptor beta chains listed below, sequenced in a study of cytomegalovirus exposure and HLA in healthy donors (dated by TCRdb to about 2017). Libraries came from the immunoSEQ multiplex PCR assay. A mixture of 60 forward primers for TCR Vbeta segments and 13 reverse primers for TCR Jbeta segments was used in the multiplex PCR. TCRdb re-hosts the immuneACCESS table, in-frame sequences only. Its copies lack some clones; in the studies checked, an unresolved V gene accounts for under half of them, and the cause for the rest is not known. The sample has tens of thousands of clones on record, about four fifths of them singletons. 3.8% of the sample belongs to the ten largest clones. Sequenced: PBMCs. The receptors come from a woman aged 35 to 49 in good health and CMV-seronegative.

The chain links TRBV28 to TRBJ1-1; no reliable D call. The CDR3 is 13 residues long. Trimming removed 4 bases at V and 0 bases at J, with 6 bases between. The germline V gene has CDR1 MDHEN and CDR2 SYDVKM. The CDR3 DNA is TGTGCCAGCAGTTCAGGAATGAACACTGAAGCTTTCTTT. It specifies CASSSGMNTEAFF.

This rearrangement joins TRBV19 to TRBJ1-4; unclear D gene. CDR1 is LNHDA, CDR2 SQIVND, per germline (reference sequence). Trimming cost V 4 bases and J 14 bases, with 14 bases left between them. The CDR3 covers 12 residues. In DNA form, the CDR3 reads TGTGCCAGTAGTAGGTCGGCGGACTCGCTGTTTTTT. Translation gives CASSRSADSLFF.

This chain connects TRBV30 to TRBJ1-1, with TRBD1 as a possible D gene (5 bases). Germline V CDR1 and CDR2: GTSNPN, SVGIG (reference sequence). The V and J ends lost 4 bases and 4 bases respectively, with 13 bases between them. The CDR3 totals 13 residues. Written as DNA, the CDR3 is TGTGCCTGGACATCCTGGGGGGGCACTGAAGCTTTCTTT. It translates to CAWTSWGGTEAFF. The full variable domain, with the rest looked up from reference TRBV30 and TRBJ1-1, is SQTIHQWPATLVQPVGSPLSLECTVEGTSNPNLYWYRQAAGRGLQLLFYSVGIGQISSEVPQNLSASRPQDRQFILSSKKLLLSDSGFYLCAWTSWGGTEAFFGQGTRLTVV.

This clone was seen a few times. This chain uses TRBV4-2 with TRBJ1-5; D is possibly TRBD1 (5 bases). The CDR3 consists of 14 residues. Germline V CDR1 and CDR2: LGHNA, YNFKEQ. Trimming removed 1 base from V and 4 bases from J, with 8 bases in between. CDR3 loop: CASSQAQGNQPQHF. The CDR3, as DNA: TGTGCCAGCAGCCAAGCCCAGGGTAATCAGCCCCAGCATTTT.

The chain combines TRBV6-4 with TRBJ2-3; no clear D. The ends were cut back, 4 bases at V and 5 bases at J, with 10 bases in the middle. The V gene's germline CDR1 is MRHNA and CDR2 SNTAGT. The CDR3 loop spans 13 amino acids. The CDR3: CASSVESGDTQYF. Here the CDR3 DNA reads TGTGCCAGCAGTGTTGAGAGTGGAGATACGCAGTATTTT.

The chain links TRBV7-2 to TRBJ2-1; possibly TRBD2 for D (5 bases). The CDR3 contains 12 residues. CDR1 is SGHTA, CDR2 FQGNSA, per germline. Trimming removed 4 bases at V and 7 bases at J, with 8 bases between. CDR3 region: CASSSPGNEQFF. CDR3 nucleotides: TGTGCCAGCAGCTCGCCGGGAAATGAGCAGTTCTTC.

This clone was picked up one time. This chain connects TRBV29-1 to TRBJ2-2; D is undetermined. The CDR3 is 11 amino acids. Germline V gives CDR1 SQVTM, CDR2 ANQGSEA. The germline V and J ends were trimmed by 6 bases and 0 bases, with 2 bases remaining between them. CDR3: CSVSNTGELFF. For the CDR3, the DNA is TGCAGCGTCTCGAACACCGGGGAGCTGTTTTTT.

CDR3: CASSLSGDSNQPQHF. Written as DNA, the CDR3 is TGTGCCAGCAGCTTATCAGGGGATAGCAATCAGCCCCAGCATTTT. The rearrangement joins TRBV7-9 to TRBJ1-5, with D possibly matching TRBD1 (6 bases). The CDR3 runs 15 residues. V was clipped by 2 bases and J by 0 bases, with 8 bases between them. Germline V gene sequence: CDR1 SEHNR, CDR2 FQNEAQ (reference sequence). The full variable domain, with the rest looked up from reference TRBV7-9 and TRBJ1-5, is DTGVSQNPRHKITKRGQNVTFRCDPISEHNRLYWYRQTLGQGPEFLTYFQNEAQLEKSRLLSDRFSAERPKGSFSTLEIQRTEQGDSAMYLCASSLSGDSNQPQHFGDGTRLSIL.

The chain combines TRBV11-1 with TRBJ1-1, with a weak D call TRBD1 (5 bases). The CDR3 extends over 13 amino acids. The V gene's germline CDR1 is SGHAT and CDR2 FQDESV (reference sequence). V was pared by 5 bases and J by 7 bases, with 14 bases between. CDR3 DNA: TGTGCCAGCAGCCCAGGGACTGACCTTGAAGCTTTCTTT. Its protein is CASSPGTDLEAFF.

About this clone: Mismatch with germline at one junction end may stem from a read error. The chain combines TRBV7-7 with TRBJ2-1; the D is unclear. The CDR3 consists of 14 residues. From germline, CDR1 is SSHAT and CDR2 FNYEAQ (reference sequence). The CDR3 spells CASSLSGVDNEQFF. In nucleotides, the CDR3 is TGTGCTAGCAGCTTGTCCGGAGTTGACAATGAGCAGTTCTTC.

The CDR3 is CASSLEGRPGEQYF. The CDR3 DNA is TGCGCCAGCAGCTTGGAGGGGAGGCCCGGCGAGCAGTACTTC. The chain employs TRBV5-1 and TRBJ2-7; D might be TRBD2 (6 bases). The germline gives CDR1 SGHRS, CDR2 YFSETQ. The V end lost 0 bases, the J end lost 6 bases, and 13 bases lay between the germline ends. The CDR3 is 14 amino acids. Drawing the rest from reference TRBV5-1 and TRBJ2-7, the complete variable domain is KAGVTQTPRYLIKTRGQQVTLSCSPISGHRSVSWYQQTPGQGLQFLFEYFSETQRNKGNFPGRFSGRQFSNSRSEMNVSTLELGDSALYLCASSLEGRPGEQYFGPGTRLTVT.

The rearrangement uses TRBV5-8 and TRBJ2-7, with TRBD1 matching 8 bases. This CDR3 contains 16 residues. Germline CDR1 SGHTS, CDR2 YDEGEE. Unmatched junction bases numbered 10, after V lost 0 bases and J lost 5 bases. CDR3 sequence: CASSLDRRTGMNEQYF. Here the CDR3 DNA reads TGTGCCAGCAGCTTGGACCGCCGGACAGGGATGAACGAGCAGTACTTC. Complete variable domain (other parts from reference TRBV5-8 and TRBJ2-7): EAGVTQSPTHLIKTRGQQATLRCSPISGHTSVYWYQQALGLGLQFLLWYDEGEERNRGNFPPRFSGRQFPNYSSELNVNALELEDSALYLCASSLDRRTGMNEQYFGPGTRLTVT.

This clone was observed a handful of times. The chain couples TRBV25-1 to TRBJ2-7, with 7 bases aligning to TRBD1. This CDR3 has 13 residues. Losses at the gene ends were 3 bases for V and 7 bases for J; bases not matched to a gene: 6. The V gene's germline CDR1 is MGHDK and CDR2 SYGVNS. The CDR3 DNA reads TGTGCCAGCAGTGAGGTTCCGGACAGGGAGCAGTACTTC. It yields the protein CASSEVPDREQYF.

The chain uses TRBV7-9 and TRBJ1-1; D remains ambiguous. V dropped 2 bases and J dropped 1 base, with 5 bases sitting between them. The CDR3 totals 13 residues. Germline CDR1 and CDR2: SEHNR and FQNEAQ (reference sequence). The CDR3 sequence: CASSLIQNTEAFF. The CDR3 nucleotides read TGTGCCAGCAGCTTAATTCAGAACACTGAAGCTTTCTTT.

This chain joins TRBV9 and TRBJ1-1; D gene uncertain. Germline CDR1 SGDLS, CDR2 YYNGEE. V was cut by 0 bases and J by 2 bases, with 8 bases left in between. The CDR3 totals 14 residues. CDR3 in DNA: TGTGCCAGCAGCGTAGTCCAGGAAAACACTGAAGCTTTCTTT. Translated, it gives CASSVVQENTEAFF.